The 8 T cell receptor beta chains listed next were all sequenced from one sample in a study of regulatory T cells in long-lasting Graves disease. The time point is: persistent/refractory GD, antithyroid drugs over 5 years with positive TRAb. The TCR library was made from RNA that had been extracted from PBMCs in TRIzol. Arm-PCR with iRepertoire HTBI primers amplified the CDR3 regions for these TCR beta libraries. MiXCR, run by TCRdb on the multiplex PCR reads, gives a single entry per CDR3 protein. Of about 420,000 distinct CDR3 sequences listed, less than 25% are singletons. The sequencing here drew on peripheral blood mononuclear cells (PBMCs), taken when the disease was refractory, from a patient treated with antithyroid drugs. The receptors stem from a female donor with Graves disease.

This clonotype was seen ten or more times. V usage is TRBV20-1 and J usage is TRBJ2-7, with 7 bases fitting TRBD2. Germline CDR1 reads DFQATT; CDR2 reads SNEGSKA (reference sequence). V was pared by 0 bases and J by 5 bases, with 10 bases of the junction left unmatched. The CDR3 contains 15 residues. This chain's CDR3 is CSARDELRESHEQYF. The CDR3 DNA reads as TGCAGTGCTAGAGATGAATTGCGGGAGTCCCACGAGCAGTACTTC.

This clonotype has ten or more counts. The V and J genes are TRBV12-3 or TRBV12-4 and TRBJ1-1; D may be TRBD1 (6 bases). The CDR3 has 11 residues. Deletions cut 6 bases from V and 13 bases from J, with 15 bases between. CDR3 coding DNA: TGTGCCAGCAGCCTAGGGGGGATCGGTTTCTTT. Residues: CASSLGGIGFF.

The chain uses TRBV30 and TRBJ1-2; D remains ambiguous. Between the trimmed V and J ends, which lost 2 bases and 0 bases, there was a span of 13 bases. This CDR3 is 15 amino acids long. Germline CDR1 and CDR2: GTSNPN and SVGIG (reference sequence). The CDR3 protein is CAWSPFHGPNYGYTF. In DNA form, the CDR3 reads TGTGCCTGGAGTCCCTTTCACGGACCTAACTATGGCTACACCTTC.

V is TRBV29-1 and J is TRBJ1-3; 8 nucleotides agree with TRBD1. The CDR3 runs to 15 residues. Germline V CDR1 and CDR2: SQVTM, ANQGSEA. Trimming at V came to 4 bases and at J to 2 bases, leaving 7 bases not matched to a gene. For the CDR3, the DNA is TGCAGCGTTGTACCTACAGGGGGAGCTGGAAACACCATATATTTT. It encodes CSVVPTGGAGNTIYF.

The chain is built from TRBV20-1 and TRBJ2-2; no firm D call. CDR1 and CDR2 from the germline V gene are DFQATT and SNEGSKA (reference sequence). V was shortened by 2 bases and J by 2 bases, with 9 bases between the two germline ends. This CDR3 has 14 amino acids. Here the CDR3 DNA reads TGCAGTGCTAGATTTCTAGTAAACACCGGGGAGCTGTTTTTT. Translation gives CSARFLVNTGELFF.

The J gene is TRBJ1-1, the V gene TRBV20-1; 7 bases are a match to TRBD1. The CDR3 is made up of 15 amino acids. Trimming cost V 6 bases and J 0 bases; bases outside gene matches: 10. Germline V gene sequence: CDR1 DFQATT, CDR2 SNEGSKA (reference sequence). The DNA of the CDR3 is TGCAGTGCCCCGGGGCCAGGGGGGCTGAACACTGAAGCTTTCTTT. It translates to CSAPGPGGLNTEAFF.

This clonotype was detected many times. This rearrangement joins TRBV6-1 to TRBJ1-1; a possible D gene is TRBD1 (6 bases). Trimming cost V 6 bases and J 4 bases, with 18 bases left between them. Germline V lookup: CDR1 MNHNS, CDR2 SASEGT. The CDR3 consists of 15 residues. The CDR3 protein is CASSEQSTGRTEAFF. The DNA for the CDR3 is TGTGCCAGCAGCGAGCAATCGACAGGTCGCACTGAAGCTTTCTTT.

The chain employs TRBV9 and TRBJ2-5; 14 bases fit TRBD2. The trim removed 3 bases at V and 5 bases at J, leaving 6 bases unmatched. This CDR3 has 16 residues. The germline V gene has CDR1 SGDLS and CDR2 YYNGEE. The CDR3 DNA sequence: TGTGCCAGCAGCGCGACTAGCGGGAGGGCCGGGGAGACCCAGTACTTC. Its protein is CASSATSGRAGETQYF. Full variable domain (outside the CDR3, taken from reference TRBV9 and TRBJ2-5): DSGVTQTPKHLITATGQRVTLRCSPRSGDLSVYWYQQSLDQGLQFLIQYYNGEERAKGNILERFSAQQFPDLHSELNLSSLELGDSALYFCASSATSGRAGETQYFGPGTRLLVL.